These T cell receptor beta chains were read from a single sample in a study of blood T cell repertoires in COVID-19. TCRdb's table, derived via immunoSEQ multiplex PCR, lists solely in-frame clones and lacks some. This sample yields 95,000 to 150,000 clones, of which around 83% are seen a single time; 3.9% belongs to the top ten. Input material: PBMCs or T cells enriched from blood (not recorded which). Receptors originate from a young woman who had recovered from COVID-19. Both conserved end residues are part of each CDR3. D genes are given only for firm matches. Rows give clone size only sometimes, using once, few, many, or a class for an expanded clone.

-,-,TRBJ2-1,TRBV27,CASRPPPGGNEQFF,TGTGCCAGCAGACCCCCCCCCGGCGGCAATGAGCAGTTCTTC
-,-,TRBJ2-7,TRBV11-2,CASSGERGAYF,TGTGCCAGCAGTGGCGAGAGAGGTGCGTACTTC
-,-,TRBJ1-2,TRBV7-9,CASSSSRGPNYGYTF,TGTGCCAGCAGCTCCAGTCGAGGGCCGAACTATGGCTACACCTTC
few,TRBD2,TRBJ2-3,TRBV12-5,CASGLEREGDTQYF,TGTGCTAGTGGTTTGGAGCGGGAGGGGGATACGCAGTATTTT
-,-,TRBJ2-3,TRBV9,CASSAYSTDTQYF,TGTGCCAGCAGCGCCTATAGCACAGATACGCAGTATTTT
-,-,TRBJ2-3,TRBV27,CASRRGRGTDTQYF,TGTGCCAGCAGAAGGGGCAGGGGAACAGATACGCAGTATTTT
once,TRBD1,TRBJ2-3,TRBV28,CASTLTGFTDTQYF,TGTGCCAGCACCCTGACAGGGTTCACAGATACGCAGTATTTT
once,-,TRBJ1-4,TRBV4-2,CASSQDPTGPATNEKLFF,TGTGCCAGCAGCCAAGATCCGACAGGACCTGCAACTAATGAAAAACTGTTTTTT
-,-,TRBJ2-6,TRBV5-1,CASRLGEPRGANVLTF,TGCGCCAGCCGCCTAGGCGAGCCCCGTGGGGCCAACGTCCTGACTTTC
-,-,TRBJ1-6,TRBV2,CASSPNNSPLHF,TGTGCCAGCAGCCCTAATAATTCACCCCTCCACTTT
-,-,TRBJ2-2,TRBV4-1,CASSRAGRNTGELFF,TGCGCCAGCAGCCGGGCGGGGCGAAACACCGGGGAGCTGTTTTTT
once,TRBD2,TRBJ2-1,TRBV2,CASLGLAGPSEQFF,TGTGCCAGCCTCGGACTAGCGGGACCCAGTGAGCAGTTCTTC
-,-,TRBJ2-7,TRBV28,CASRGAGTPTYEQYF,TGTGCCAGCAGGGGGGCCGGGACACCTACCTACGAGCAGTACTTC
-,-,TRBJ2-3,TRBV7-3,CASGRPGRDTQYF,TGTGCCAGCGGGCGCCCCGGGAGAGATACGCAGTATTTT
-,-,TRBJ2-7,TRBV29-1,CSGRTTNSYEQYF,TGCAGCGGAAGGACTACTAACTCCTACGAGCAGTACTTC
once,-,TRBJ1-2,TRBV5-1,CASSLGQDRGGYTF,TGCGCCAGCAGCTTGGGTCAGGACAGAGGAGGCTACACCTTC
-,TRBD1,TRBJ2-7,TRBV4-3,CASSQDLPDRGRAYEQYF,TGCGCCAGCAGCCAAGATCTCCCGGACAGGGGAAGAGCCTACGAGCAGTACTTC
-,TRBD2,TRBJ2-1,TRBV7-3,CASSLRGRAGDEQFF,TGTGCCAGCAGCTTACGCGGGAGGGCCGGGGATGAGCAGTTCTTC
-,TRBD1,TRBJ1-6,TRBV19,CARDRDRGFSPLHF,TGTGCCAGGGACCGGGACAGGGGTTTTTCACCCCTCCACTTT
once,-,TRBJ1-2,TRBV29-1,CSVEYGNYGYTF,TGCAGCGTTGAATACGGGAACTATGGCTACACCTTC
-,-,TRBJ1-5,TRBV6-4,CASAGTGALQPQHF,TGTGCCAGCGCCGGGACGGGAGCCCTTCAGCCCCAGCATTTT